The source of this TCR beta chain is a study of blood T cell repertoires in COVID-19. Turning to the study itself: T cells, B-cell-depleted T cells, or PBMCs supplied cDNA or gDNA.

TCRdb's copy holds only in-frame clones and misses some; the assay was immunoSEQ multiplex PCR. The sample holds around 60,000 clones; about 85% are singletons and the top ten take around 3.4%. CDR3 length equals 15 residues. Losses at the gene ends were 4 bases for V and 7 bases for J; bases not matched to a gene: 10. Germline V gives CDR1 SGDLS, CDR2 YYNGEE. Sample: peripheral blood. The TCR comes from a woman of 80 years or more with acute or convalescent COVID-19. The chain employs TRBV9 and TRBJ2-1; 8 positions agree with TRBD1. The CDR3 nucleotides read TGTGCCAGCAGCACTCTCACGACAGGGGCTAATGAGCAGTTCTTC. Its translation: CASSTLTTGANEQFF.